One T cell receptor beta chain is described in this entry. The antigen remains undetermined. Trimming shortened V by 7 bases and J by 5 bases, and 17 bases separated the two germline ends. The CDR3 is made up of 14 amino acids. CDR1 is SNHLY and CDR2 is FYNNEI in the germline V gene. Heparinised blood was drawn once per donor, averaging about 100 mL. The sample originates from a study of beta chain features in type 1 diabetes. Study findings and constraints: Among patients, naive, central memory and Treg TCRB repertoires appeared more similar than among healthy donors. VDJ junctions in type 1 diabetes patients carried more deletions and fewer insertions. Type 1 diabetes patients showed a moderate but significant shortening of TCRB CDR3s in all four CD4+ subsets.

Sequenced material consisted of expressed TCRB transcripts (all of the isolated RNA was reverse transcribed). An average approximately 4 million reads came from naive, central memory and regulatory T cell samples. Clones were read by immunoSEQ multiplex PCR, and TCRdb kept only the in-frame ones, dropping some. Here the sample spans some 640,000 clones, over 11% being singletons. This TCR came from a man in his late teens or twenties with type 1 diabetes. The chain links TRBV2 to TRBJ2-5; D gene uncertain. Sequencing was performed on naive CD4+ T cells from blood. The CDR3 DNA sequence: TGTGCCAGCACAATCAACTATCGGATGGAGACCCAGTACTTC. This encodes CASTINYRMETQYF.